This TCR beta chain emerged from a study of blood T cell repertoires in COVID-19. Study information: Sources were T cells, B-cell-depleted T cells, or PBMCs; the material itself was cDNA or gDNA.

Trimming removed 0 bases at V and 4 bases at J, with 14 bases between. The CDR3 contains 15 residues. Germline loops: CDR1 SGDLS, CDR2 YYNGEE. The data were produced by immunoSEQ multiplex PCR, yet TCRdb's version contains in-frame clones alone and is incomplete. The sample lists around 250,000 clones; under 90% were seen once. This clonotype was obtained from a woman aged 40 to 55 who had recovered from COVID-19. This chain uses TRBV9 with TRBJ2-7, with D perhaps TRBD2 (6 bases). Source material: peripheral blood. CDR3: CASSVEGGPLYEQYF. CDR3 coding DNA: TGTGCCAGCAGCGTAGAAGGAGGGCCTCTTTACGAGCAGTACTTC.